What follows is one T cell receptor beta chain and its context. The antigen remains undetermined. These data come from a study of immune cell composition in non-small cell lung cancer. The wider study: Histologic subtype was mainly adenocarcinoma or squamous cell carcinoma.

Normal lung was taken at the farthest possible site, at least 3 cm from tumour. Broader study findings: Adenocarcinomas with higher top tumour-associated clone frequency had more reactive TILs. Roughly 75% of squamous and around 35% of adenocarcinoma cases had tumour-associated clones >0.5%.

Sequencing used immunoSEQ multiplex PCR; TCRdb keeps in-frame clones, though not all of them. The table shows around 10,000 clones, with 70% to 80% occurring only once. This receptor was taken from a human donor with non-small cell lung cancer. Input material: non-adjacent lung tissue.

The CDR3 here is CASRGGQLNSYNSPLHF. The CDR3 nucleotides read TGCGCCAGCAGGGGGGGACAGCTGAACTCCTATAATTCACCCCTCCACTTT. The chain combines TRBV10-1 with TRBJ1-6, with 7 bases aligning to TRBD1. Germline CDR1 and CDR2: WNHNN and SYGVQD (reference sequence). V lost 6 bases and J lost 0; bases outside the gene matches: 8. The length of the CDR3 is 17 residues.